This TCR beta chain derives from a study of blood T cell repertoires in COVID-19. Study context: The United States, Italy and Spain were the sources of the acute and convalescent COVID-19 samples. T cells, B-cell-depleted T cells, or PBMCs provided the cDNA or gDNA that served as material.

Under the authors' procedure: Amplification with reference gene primers provided the estimates of nucleated cell counts. Libraries were prepared by immunoSEQ multiplex PCR; TCRdb keeps only in-frame clonotypes and omits some of them. V and J calls and clone size are copied from that table; D and trimming were computed from the DNA. The data hold under 400,000 clones, with 90% observed a single time. This CDR3 is 16 amino acids long. The trim removed 0 bases at V and 3 bases at J, leaving 5 bases unmatched. In germline, CDR1 is SGHTA, CDR2 FQGNSA. The TCR originated in a man between 18 and 35 years old with active or convalescent COVID-19. Source material: peripheral blood. The rearrangement uses TRBV7-2 and TRBJ1-5; 7 nucleotides line up with TRBD1. The CDR3 protein is CASSLASGTANQPQHF. In nucleotides, the CDR3 is TGTGCCAGCAGCTTAGCCTCCGGGACAGCCAATCAGCCCCAGCATTTT.